What follows are 23 T cell receptor beta chains derived from one specimen sequenced in a study of early stage breast cancer tumors. TCRdb keeps only in-frame clones here, not all; method: immunoSEQ multiplex PCR. The sample carries roughly 56,000 clones, roughly 80% recorded once. Sequenced: blood. The source of these receptors is a young adult with breast cancer.

This rearrangement joins TRBV7-2 to TRBJ2-4, with no clear D. The CDR3 loop spans 14 amino acids. V was clipped by 2 bases and J by 0 bases, with 5 bases between them. CDR1 and CDR2 (germline): SGHTA, FQGNSA. CDR3 in DNA: TGTGCCAGCAGCTTACAGCTAGCCAAAAACATTCAGTACTTC. As protein: CASSLQLAKNIQYF.

This chain uses TRBV4-3 with TRBJ2-1; D perhaps matches TRBD2 (5 bases). Germline V gene sequence: CDR1 LGHNA, CDR2 YSLEER. CDR3 length equals 15 residues. Trimming took off 0 bases at V and 5 bases at J, with 11 bases between the two ends. The CDR3 region is CASSQEGSRDNEQFF. As DNA, the CDR3 is TGCGCCAGCAGCCAAGAGGGGAGTCGGGACAATGAGCAGTTCTTC.

The chain recombines TRBV11-2 with TRBJ1-2, with 9 bases fitting TRBD1. J gave up 3 bases and V 3 bases, and 8 bases lay outside the gene matches. Germline-derived CDR1 and CDR2 are SGHAT and FQNNGV. The CDR3 totals 16 residues. The CDR3 spells CASSFLGTGPYYGYTF. The CDR3 nucleotides read TGTGCCAGCAGCTTCCTCGGGACAGGGCCTTACTATGGCTACACCTTC.

This chain uses TRBV30 with TRBJ2-7; D not certain. Germline V gene lookup returns CDR1 GTSNPN and CDR2 SVGIG (reference sequence). The CDR3 sequence is 13 residues long. Deletions cut 0 bases from V and 7 bases from J, with 13 bases between. DNA for the CDR3: TGTGCCTGGAGTGTGGCCCGCCTGGGTGAGCAGTACTTC. It yields the protein CAWSVARLGEQYF. Using reference TRBV30 and TRBJ2-7 for the parts outside the CDR3, the full variable domain is SQTIHQWPATLVQPVGSPLSLECTVEGTSNPNLYWYRQAAGRGLQLLFYSVGIGQISSEVPQNLSASRPQDRQFILSSKKLLLSDSGFYLCAWSVARLGEQYFGPGTRLTVT.

The rearrangement joins TRBV19 to TRBJ2-4; 7 nucleotides match TRBD2. The CDR3 sequence is 14 residues long. Trimming took 8 bases from V and 8 from J; bases not matched to a gene: 12. Germline loops: CDR1 LNHDA, CDR2 SQIVND (reference sequence). For the CDR3, the DNA is TGTGCCAGTCATGGGAGGGACGTTATTCACATTCAGTACTTC. This sequence encodes CASHGRDVIHIQYF. The full variable domain, rest sourced from reference TRBV19 and TRBJ2-4, is DGGITQSPKYLFRKEGQNVTLSCEQNLNHDAMYWYRQDPGQGLRLIYYSQIVNDFQKGDIAEGYSVSREKKESFPLTVTSAQKNPTAFYLCASHGRDVIHIQYFGAGTRLSVL.

The gene calls are TRBV11-2 and TRBJ1-1; D is uncertain. Looked up from germline, CDR1 is SGHAT and CDR2 is FQNNGV. Trimming cost V 3 bases and J 2 bases, with 13 bases left between them. This CDR3 has 15 residues. CDR3 loop: CASSLGVIINTEAFF. The DNA of the CDR3 is TGTGCCAGCAGCTTGGGTGTGATCATAAACACTGAAGCTTTCTTT.

This chain links TRBV9 with TRBJ1-2, with 12 bases lining up with TRBD1. The germline V gene has CDR1 SGDLS and CDR2 YYNGEE. The ends lost 3 bases at V and 0 bases at J; junction bases unmatched: 9. The length of the CDR3 is 18 residues. The CDR3 is CASSGSRDRGLTNYGYTF. As DNA, the CDR3 is TGTGCCAGCAGCGGGTCCCGGGACAGGGGGCTAACTAACTATGGCTACACCTTC. Based on the CDR3 plus reference TRBV9 and TRBJ1-2, the full variable domain is DSGVTQTPKHLITATGQRVTLRCSPRSGDLSVYWYQQSLDQGLQFLIQYYNGEERAKGNILERFSAQQFPDLHSELNLSSLELGDSALYFCASSGSRDRGLTNYGYTFGSGTRLTVV.

The rearrangement uses TRBV9 and TRBJ2-3, with TRBD2 identical over 13 bases. The junction had 4 bases not matched to a gene; V was cut back by 8 bases and J by 1 base. Germline V gene data show CDR1 as SGDLS and CDR2 as YYNGEE. The CDR3 sequence is 15 residues long. The chain's CDR3 is CASTTSGRGTDTQYF. The CDR3 DNA reads TGTGCCAGTACTACTAGCGGGAGGGGCACAGATACGCAGTATTTT. The variable domain in full, with the rest retrieved from reference TRBV9 and TRBJ2-3, is DSGVTQTPKHLITATGQRVTLRCSPRSGDLSVYWYQQSLDQGLQFLIQYYNGEERAKGNILERFSAQQFPDLHSELNLSSLELGDSALYFCASTTSGRGTDTQYFGPGTRLTVL.

The rearrangement uses TRBV19 and TRBJ1-5; no reliable D call. Trimming removed 5 bases at V and 2 bases at J, with 10 bases between. Germline CDR1 is LNHDA and CDR2 is SQIVND (reference sequence). The CDR3 runs 14 residues. Written as DNA, the CDR3 is TGTGCCAGTAGTTCTGCCGGCGGCAATCAGCCCCAGCATTTT. Translated: CASSSAGGNQPQHF.

V gene TRBV5-5 combines with J gene TRBJ2-1; TRBD2 matches at 14 bases. Germline V gene lookup returns CDR1 SGHKS and CDR2 YYEKEE (reference sequence). Germline trimming cut 3 bases from V and 7 bases from J; bases unmatched to any gene: 3. The CDR3 sequence is 15 residues long. In nucleotides, the CDR3 is TGTGCCAGCAGCTGGGGACTAGCGGGAGAGAATGAGCAGTTCTTC. Translating gives CASSWGLAGENEQFF.

The chain has TRBV6-1 and TRBJ1-1; D is ambiguous. Germline V gene lookup returns CDR1 MNHNS and CDR2 SASEGT. The length of the CDR3 is 13 residues. V lost 7 bases and J 3 bases, leaving 12 bases between the germline ends. The CDR3 sequence: CASTSPKDTEAFF. The CDR3 DNA is TGTGCCAGCACAAGTCCTAAGGACACTGAAGCTTTCTTT.

This clone was found a few times. The V gene is TRBV11-1, the J gene TRBJ2-1, with 9 nucleotides matching TRBD2. Germline V lookup: CDR1 SGHAT, CDR2 FQDESV (reference sequence). The CDR3 length is 15 residues. J gave up 7 bases and V 6 bases, and 10 bases lay outside the gene matches. This CDR3 reads CASRNRGLAGNEQFF. The CDR3 DNA is TGTGCCAGCAGGAATAGGGGACTAGCCGGAAATGAGCAGTTCTTC.

This clone has more than one count but fewer than ten. The V gene is TRBV30, the J gene TRBJ1-1; possible D gene TRBD1, 5 bases. Germline V lookup: CDR1 GTSNPN, CDR2 SVGIG (reference sequence). The CDR3 length is 13 residues. V was clipped by 7 bases and J by 0 bases, with 12 bases between them. In DNA form, the CDR3 reads TGTGCCTCTAAAGGGGCATTGAACACTGAAGCTTTCTTT. It is translated as CASKGALNTEAFF.

This sequence joins TRBV27 and TRBJ1-5, with D possibly matching TRBD1 (6 bases). With 6 bases removed from V and 6 bases from J, the gap between germline ends came to 12 bases. The CDR3 is 13 residues long. CDR1 is MNHEY and CDR2 is SMNVEV in the germline V gene (reference sequence). The CDR3 loop reads CASSRGAGQPQHF. In DNA form, the CDR3 reads TGTGCCAGCAGCCGGGGGGCTGGTCAGCCCCAGCATTTT.

The V and J genes are TRBV30 and TRBJ1-2, with D maybe TRBD1 (6 bases). CDR1 and CDR2 (germline): GTSNPN, SVGIG (reference sequence). The V and J ends lost 4 bases and 5 bases respectively, with 29 bases between them. The CDR3 is made up of 18 amino acids. CDR3 coding DNA: TGTGCCTGGAAGGGGGGAGTGGGACCGCAACTCAAGAGGTATGGCTACACCTTC. The encoded protein is CAWKGGVGPQLKRYGYTF.

The rearrangement uses TRBV10-3 and TRBJ1-5, with 8 bases lining up with TRBD1. The CDR3 sequence is 14 residues long. With 6 bases clipped from V and 4 bases from J, the junction kept 5 bases outside the gene matches. Looked up from germline, CDR1 is ENHRY and CDR2 is SYGVKD. Here the CDR3 DNA reads TGTGCCATCAGCCCGACAGGGGTTAATCAGCCCCAGCATTTT. Protein product: CAISPTGVNQPQHF.

The J gene is TRBJ1-2, the V gene TRBV25-1; no firm D call. CDR1 and CDR2 from the germline V gene are MGHDK and SYGVNS. The V and J ends lost 3 bases and 11 bases respectively, with 13 bases between them. The CDR3 extends over 12 amino acids. In DNA, the CDR3 is TGTGCCAGCAGTGATCCCGGACGGGAATACACCTTC. It is translated as CASSDPGREYTF.

The rearrangement links TRBV29-1 to TRBJ1-1; tentative D call: TRBD1 (6 bases). Germline assignment: CDR1 SQVTM and CDR2 ANQGSEA. V lost 6 bases, J lost 6 bases, and 11 bases lay in between. This CDR3 has 11 residues. The CDR3, as DNA: TGCAGCGTCCCTTGGACAGCTGAAGCTTTCTTT. Its protein product is CSVPWTAEAFF.

The V call is TRBV28, the J call TRBJ1-5; TRBD1 agrees at 8 bases. Germline values: CDR1 MDHEN, CDR2 SYDVKM. The CDR3 is 15 residues long. V gave up 8 bases and J gave up 5 bases; unmatched junction bases: 11. The CDR3 loop is CASGYTGGRDQPQHF. DNA of the CDR3: TGTGCCAGCGGATATACAGGGGGTCGGGATCAGCCCCAGCATTTT. The whole variable domain, remainder taken from reference TRBV28 and TRBJ1-5, is DVKVTQSSRYLVKRTGEKVFLECVQDMDHENMFWYRQDPGLGLRLIYFSYDVKMKEKGDIPEGYSVSREKKERFSLILESASTNQTSMYLCASGYTGGRDQPQHFGDGTRLSIL.

Here the CDR3 reads CASTGAWDTEAFF. CDR3 bases: TGTGCCAGCACCGGGGCTTGGGACACTGAAGCTTTCTTT. This chain joins TRBV6-6 and TRBJ1-1; D is possibly TRBD1 (5 bases). The CDR3 has 13 amino acids. Germline CDR1 is MNHNY and CDR2 is SVGAGI (reference sequence). V was clipped by 7 bases and J by 3 bases, with 12 bases between them.

CDR3 residues: CASSLVWTPRSSYEQYF. In DNA form, the CDR3 reads TGTGCCAGCAGCTTAGTGTGGACGCCACGGAGCTCCTACGAGCAGTACTTC. The V call is TRBV11-2, the J call TRBJ2-7; no reliable D call. The CDR3 is 17 amino acids. The germline CDR1 and CDR2 sequences are SGHAT and FQNNGV. The V end lost 1 base, the J end lost 0 bases, and 16 bases lay between the germline ends.

The J gene is TRBJ1-1, the V gene TRBV10-3; D is perhaps TRBD1 (5 bases). V was trimmed by 0 bases and J by 0 bases, leaving 17 bases between them. Per the germline V gene, CDR1 is ENHRY and CDR2 is SYGVKD. This CDR3 contains 18 residues. In DNA form, the CDR3 reads TGTGCCATCAGTGAGTCGTCGGACCCCGGGACCTTGAACACTGAAGCTTTCTTT. Protein product: CAISESSDPGTLNTEAFF.

This clone showed up just a few times. J is TRBJ2-7 and V is TRBV7-2, with unresolved D. Per the germline V gene, CDR1 is SGHTA and CDR2 is FQGNSA. The CDR3 is made up of 15 amino acids. V was cut by 0 bases and J by 2 bases, with 11 bases left in between. The CDR3 sequence: CASSLAHLLTYEQYF. For the CDR3, the DNA is TGTGCCAGCAGCTTAGCGCACCTCCTAACCTACGAGCAGTACTTC.